The 29 T cell receptor beta chains below come from one sample, sequenced in a study of regulatory T cells in long-lasting Graves disease (dated by TCRdb to 2020 to 2022). The time point label of this sample denotes: newly diagnosed GD, antithyroid drugs for less than 3 months. For both TCR sequencing and RNA sequencing, RNA was extracted from PBMCs in TRIzol. The method behind the library was multiplex PCR. The instrument was an Illumina HiSeq 4000. iRepertoire HTBI primers and Arm-PCR amplification of CDR3 regions were used to construct TCR beta libraries. The public reads were run again by TCRdb, first through fastp at Q25 and then through MiXCR, and only productive beta chains were kept. Identical CDR3 protein sequences are pooled into one entry, listed with their most common genes and DNA. In all, the sample holds 300,000 to 400,000 distinct CDR3 sequences, and approximately 15% of those were seen once. About 32% of the sample comes from the top ten.

These records were also assigned to another study, of T cells in Graves' hyperthyroidism and ophthalmopathy.

The material was peripheral blood mononuclear cells (PBMCs), obtained at new diagnosis, from a patient treated with antithyroid drugs. These receptors all come from a man aged 40-49 years with Graves disease. Donor details come from another sample of the same person, matched by shared clones.

Concerning this clonotype itself: A much larger clone differs by one base, so this may be a read error. The chain joins TRBV6-2 or TRBV6-3 to TRBJ2-1; 8 bases fit TRBD2. Trimming at V came to 9 bases and at J to 5 bases, leaving 6 bases not matched to a gene. The CDR3 has 13 residues. Germline CDR1 reads MNHEY; CDR2 reads SVGEGT. The CDR3 region is CASSAGAHNEQFF. DNA of the CDR3: TGTGCCAGTTCAGCGGGAGCCCACAATGAGCAGTTCTTC.

This clonotype was seen more than once but under ten times. This chain joins TRBV19 and TRBJ2-6; 9 bases agree with TRBD1. CDR3 length equals 14 residues. J gave up 13 bases and V 5 bases, and 9 bases lay outside the gene matches. Germline CDR1 LNHDA, CDR2 SQIVND (reference sequence). CDR3 nucleotides: TGTGCCAGTAGTTACCGGGACAGGGCCCGGGTCCTGACTTTC. Amino acid sequence: CASSYRDRARVLTF.

This clonotype was detected ten times or more. The V gene is TRBV4-1, the J gene TRBJ2-5; D ambiguous. The CDR3 is 16 residues long. Germline V gives CDR1 MGHRA, CDR2 YSYEKL. V was pared by 3 bases and J by 3 bases, with 17 bases between. CDR3: CASSHVGTGSKETQYF. CDR3 nucleotides: TGCGCCAGCAGCCACGTGGGAACCGGGTCCAAAGAGACCCAGTACTTC.

Remarks on this clonotype: Given a much more abundant clone one base away, this may be a read error. The rearrangement uses TRBV18 and TRBJ2-1; D is possibly TRBD1 (5 bases). V was pared by 5 bases and J by 11 bases, with 10 bases between. CDR1 is KGHSH, CDR2 LQKENI, per germline. The CDR3 runs 11 residues. CDR3 bases: TGTGCCAGCTCAGCCAGACAGCAGCAGTTCTTC. As protein: CASSARQQQFF.

This clonotype was counted many times. The rearrangement links TRBV10-3 to TRBJ2-7; possibly TRBD1 for D (6 bases). CDR1 and CDR2 (germline): ENHRY, SYGVKD. Trimming took 8 bases from V and 0 from J, leaving 14 bases between them. The CDR3 covers 14 residues. Written as DNA, the CDR3 is TGTGCCATCCGGGTGCAGGGGCGCTCCTACGAGCAGTACTTC. It translates to CAIRVQGRSYEQYF.

The chain recombines TRBV7-2 with TRBJ2-1; tentative D call: TRBD2 (5 bases). Trimming pared 5 bases from V and 0 bases from J, leaving 8 bases between. The CDR3 extends over 14 amino acids. Germline lookup yields CDR1 SGHTA and CDR2 FQGNSA. In nucleotides, the CDR3 is TGTGCCAGCAGCCGGGGAAGCTCCTACAATGAGCAGTTCTTC. This encodes CASSRGSSYNEQFF.

This clonotype turned up a few times. Here the CDR3 DNA reads TGCGCCAGCAGCTTGACAAATAACTATGGCTACACCTTC. The encoded protein is CASSLTNNYGYTF. The chain uses TRBV5-1 and TRBJ1-2; no clear D. The CDR3 spans 13 residues. In germline, CDR1 is SGHRS, CDR2 YFSETQ. Trimming cost V 1 base and J 1 base, with 5 bases left between them.

This clonotype was observed at least ten times. This sequence joins TRBV20-1 and TRBJ2-2, with D possibly being TRBD2 (7 bases). The germline gives CDR1 DFQATT, CDR2 SNEGSKA (reference sequence). The CDR3 consists of 16 residues. The ends were cut back, 5 bases at V and 2 bases at J, with 18 bases in the middle. The CDR3 here is CSAYAERGANTGELFF. CDR3 nucleotides: TGCAGTGCTTATGCGGAACGGGGGGCCAACACCGGGGAGCTGTTTTTT.

This clonotype was counted at least ten times. The J gene is TRBJ1-1, the V gene TRBV9; 7 bases match TRBD1. Unmatched junction bases numbered 7, after V lost 1 base and J lost 4 bases. This CDR3 spans 15 amino acids. Germline V gives CDR1 SGDLS, CDR2 YYNGEE. CDR3 amino acids: CASSVRGGVGTEAFF. In DNA, the CDR3 is TGTGCCAGCAGCGTACGAGGGGGCGTAGGCACTGAAGCTTTCTTT.

This clonotype has more than one count but fewer than ten. The chain links TRBV9 to TRBJ1-4; 10 positions match TRBD1. J was trimmed by 7 bases and V by 3 bases; bases with no gene match: 9. CDR3 length equals 16 residues. Germline CDR1 and CDR2: SGDLS and YYNGEE. The DNA of the CDR3 is TGTGCCAGCAGCGCGACGGGGGGGACAGGGGTTGAAAAACTGTTTTTT. Its translation: CASSATGGTGVEKLFF.

This chain links TRBV30 with TRBJ2-1; 9 bases line up with TRBD1. From germline, CDR1 is GTSNPN and CDR2 SVGIG (reference sequence). Trimming at V came to 1 base and at J to 7 bases, leaving 8 bases not matched to a gene. The CDR3 spans 15 residues. This CDR3 reads CAWSGGTGILNEQFF. As DNA, the CDR3 is TGTGCCTGGAGTGGGGGGACAGGGATCCTTAATGAGCAGTTCTTC.

The J gene is TRBJ1-4, the V gene TRBV28; D unclear. CDR1 and CDR2 (germline): MDHEN, SYDVKM. This CDR3 has 19 residues. V dropped 5 bases and J dropped 8 bases, with 30 bases sitting between them. The CDR3 DNA reads TGTGCCAGCAGTGTCATGGGGATCGGGGTCGTCCAAATCCGCGAAAAACTGTTTTTT. The encoded protein is CASSVMGIGVVQIREKLFF.

This clonotype was counted many times. The V call is TRBV10-3, the J call TRBJ2-7; D is unresolved. This CDR3 has 14 amino acids. Germline loops: CDR1 ENHRY, CDR2 SYGVKD. V shed 4 bases and J shed 1 base, with 11 bases lying between them. CDR3 loop: CAISGGLLSYEQYF. The CDR3 region has the DNA TGTGCCATCAGTGGGGGTCTTCTTTCCTACGAGCAGTACTTC.

V is TRBV11-2 and J is TRBJ1-4; 8 bases align to TRBD1. V lost 2 bases, J lost 7 bases, and 9 bases stayed unmatched. Germline V gene sequence: CDR1 SGHAT, CDR2 FQNNGV. The CDR3 length is 16 residues. The DNA for the CDR3 is TGTGCCAGCAGCTTAAACCCAGGACAGGGAGGTGAAAAACTGTTTTTT. Translation: CASSLNPGQGGEKLFF.

The chain links TRBV27 to TRBJ1-5, with D perhaps TRBD1 (5 bases). V was trimmed by 9 bases and J by 0 bases, leaving 12 bases between them. This CDR3 contains 14 residues. Looked up from germline, CDR1 is MNHEY and CDR2 is SMNVEV (reference sequence). CDR3 sequence (DNA): TGTGCCAGATGGGGCAGACATAGCAATCAGCCCCAGCATTTT. Amino acids: CARWGRHSNQPQHF.

This clonotype has ten or more counts. The J gene is TRBJ2-5, the V gene TRBV28; 7 bases match TRBD2. Germline loops: CDR1 MDHEN, CDR2 SYDVKM. The V segment lost 5 bases and the J segment 2 bases; nucleotides outside the gene matches: 8. The CDR3 length is 15 residues. CDR3 region: CASSPSGVTQETQYF. The CDR3 DNA reads as TGTGCCAGCAGTCCCAGCGGGGTGACTCAAGAGACCCAGTACTTC.

In this sample, this clonotype turned up many times. The chain uses TRBV7-2 and TRBJ2-7; TRBD1 matches 8 bases. Trimming removed 5 bases from V and 2 bases from J; junction bases left unmatched: 5. The CDR3 spans 14 residues. CDR1 is SGHTA, CDR2 FQGNSA, per germline. The CDR3 here is CASSKWTGPYEQYF. CDR3 in DNA: TGTGCCAGCAGCAAATGGACAGGGCCCTACGAGCAGTACTTC.

This clonotype has a count of ten or more. V usage is TRBV11-2 and J usage is TRBJ2-1; no clear D. The CDR3 totals 15 residues. Trimming took off 0 bases at V and 9 bases at J, with 15 bases between the two ends. Per the germline V gene, CDR1 is SGHAT and CDR2 is FQNNGV. CDR3 nucleotides: TGTGCCAGCAGCTTAGAAGGTCCGGGTCGCCTTGAGCAGTTCTTC. Protein product: CASSLEGPGRLEQFF.

In the case of this clonotype: This may arise from a read error, as a much more abundant clone is one base away. This chain uses TRBV7-2 with TRBJ1-3; TRBD1 is a possible D gene (5 bases). CDR1 SGHTA and CDR2 FQGNSA come from the germline V gene. The CDR3 is 14 amino acids. CDR3 coding DNA: TGTGCCAGCAGCTTAGAGGGGCGGGGAAACACCACATATTTT. Its protein product is CASSLEGRGNTTYF.

This clonotype appeared many times. The genes are TRBV24-1 and TRBJ2-3; TRBD2 agrees at 7 bases. V shed 7 bases, J shed 0 bases, and the junction held 9 bases outside the gene matches. There are 16 residues in the CDR3. Germline V gene lookup returns CDR1 KGHDR and CDR2 SFDVKD. In DNA form, the CDR3 reads TGTGCCACCAGCGGGGGTATGGGGGGGAGCACAGATACGCAGTATTTT. Translation gives CATSGGMGGSTDTQYF.

This clonotype was recorded at least ten times. This chain connects TRBV20-1 to TRBJ1-2, with D hard to call. This CDR3 contains 12 residues. Germline V CDR1 and CDR2: DFQATT, SNEGSKA (reference sequence). V was trimmed by 5 bases and J by 6 bases, leaving 13 bases between them. The CDR3 loop is CSASKELDGYTF. The CDR3 coding sequence is TGCAGTGCTTCGAAGGAACTCGATGGCTACACCTTC.

Concerning this clonotype: This sequence is one base from a far larger clone and is likely a read error. The chain is built from TRBV11-3 and TRBJ2-1, with D unresolved. The J call could be wrong; TRBJ2-5 is a better fit for the DNA end. The CDR3 extends over 12 amino acids. Per the germline V gene, CDR1 is SGHNT and CDR2 is YENEEA. The CDR3 protein is CASSSQRETQYF. The CDR3 DNA sequence: TGTGCCAGCAGCTCACAGAGGGAGACCCAGTACTTC.

This clonotype has more than one count but fewer than ten. J is TRBJ2-1 and V is TRBV20-1; 7 bases fit TRBD2. Germline V gene lookup returns CDR1 DFQATT and CDR2 SNEGSKA (reference sequence). The CDR3 length is 13 residues. Unmatched junction bases numbered 4, after V lost 3 bases and J lost 5 bases. This CDR3 reads CSASKGLNNEQFF. The CDR3 DNA follows: TGCAGTGCTAGTAAGGGACTAAACAATGAGCAGTTCTTC.

CDR3 sequence (DNA): TGTGCCAGCAGTCGGAGATTGACCACTGAAGCTTTCTTT. Translating gives CASSRRLTTEAFF. The chain joins TRBV28 to TRBJ1-1; unclear D gene. The V and J ends lost 5 bases and 4 bases respectively, with 11 bases between them. CDR1 MDHEN and CDR2 SYDVKM come from the germline V gene. The CDR3 consists of 13 residues.

This clonotype came up many times. The rearrangement uses TRBV11-3 and TRBJ2-7; TRBD1 agrees at 9 bases. The CDR3 length is 14 residues. Losses at the gene ends were 1 base for V and 5 bases for J; bases not matched to a gene: 3. The germline V gene encodes CDR1 SGHNT and CDR2 YENEEA. For the CDR3, the DNA is TGTGCCAGCAGCTTAGCCCGGACAGGGGACGAGCAGTACTTC. Its translation is CASSLARTGDEQYF.

This clonotype came up many times. The chain uses TRBV27 and TRBJ2-3, with D unresolved. This CDR3 region has 15 residues. V was pared by 2 bases and J by 0 bases, with 9 bases between. Germline assignment: CDR1 MNHEY and CDR2 SMNVEV (reference sequence). CDR3 DNA sequence: TGTGCCAGCAGTTTACAACTTCTTAGCACAGATACGCAGTATTTT. Its protein product is CASSLQLLSTDTQYF.

This clonotype was observed once. The J gene is TRBJ1-1, the V gene TRBV3-1, with unresolved D. The CDR3 has 14 residues. Germline V gives CDR1 LGHDT, CDR2 YNNKEL (reference sequence). V gave up 2 bases and J gave up 1 base, with 8 bases separating them. The DNA of the CDR3 is TGTGCCAGCAGCCAAAGGGTGGGGAACACTGAAGCTTTCTTT. Its protein product is CASSQRVGNTEAFF.

This clonotype has a count of ten or more. The genes are TRBV12-3 or TRBV12-4 and TRBJ2-3; tentative D call: TRBD1 (6 bases). The CDR3 runs 15 residues. Deletions cut 5 bases from V and 0 bases from J, with 12 bases between. Here the CDR3 DNA reads TGTGCCAGCAGTCTCAGGGGATCTAGCACAGATACGCAGTATTTT. This translates into CASSLRGSSTDTQYF.

Worth noting for this clonotype: This may come from a read error, since a much larger clone is one base off. The genes are TRBV30 and TRBJ2-3; the match to TRBD2 covers 13 bases. CDR1 and CDR2 (germline): GTSNPN, SVGIG (reference sequence). The ends lost 1 base at V and 2 bases at J; junction bases unmatched: 6. The CDR3 is made up of 17 amino acids. CDR3 coding DNA: TGTGCCTGGAGTGCAGGGACTAGCGGGGTCCCCACAGATACGCAGTATTTT. It is translated as CAWSAGTSGVPTDTQYF.